What follows are 30 T cell receptor beta chains derived from one specimen sequenced in a study of control samples from healthy donors and cancer patients. Assay used: immunoSEQ multiplex PCR; TCRdb lists only in-frame clones, some missing. This sample has roughly 100,000 clones; approximately 90% occur once, and the top ten carry approximately 19%. What was sequenced was PBMCs. The receptors shown here come from a man between 60 and 75 years old with lung cancer.

V and J are TRBV12-5 and TRBJ2-3; TRBD2 agrees at 7 bases. With V trimmed by 6 bases and J by 0 bases, 9 bases remained unmatched. CDR3 length: 16 residues. CDR1 and CDR2 from the germline V gene are LGHNT and FRNRAP. CDR3 in amino acids: CASGRGTTTSTDTQYF. The CDR3, as DNA: TGTGCTAGTGGACGTGGGACTACGACTAGCACAGATACGCAGTATTTT.

This chain uses TRBV19 with TRBJ2-3, with D possibly matching TRBD1 (5 bases). Trimming removed 5 bases at V and 1 base at J, with 13 bases between. The CDR3 has 15 amino acids. CDR1 and CDR2 (germline): LNHDA, SQIVND (reference sequence). CDR3 sequence: CASSLRGVGTDTQYF. CDR3 coding DNA: TGTGCCAGTAGTTTAAGGGGTGTGGGCACAGATACGCAGTATTTT.

The chain recombines TRBV24-1 with TRBJ2-1; 9 bases are shared with TRBD1. In germline, CDR1 is KGHDR, CDR2 SFDVKD. This CDR3 comprises 15 residues. The ends lost 3 bases at V and 6 bases at J; junction bases unmatched: 5. CDR3 sequence (DNA): TGTGCCACCAGTGATCCGGGACAGGGCGGCAATGAGCAGTTCTTC. It translates to CATSDPGQGGNEQFF.

CDR3 residues: CASSSRTGSSYNEQFF. The DNA of the CDR3 is TGTGCCAGCTCATCCCGGACAGGTAGCTCCTACAATGAGCAGTTCTTC. The J gene is TRBJ2-1, the V gene TRBV18; 7 bases align to TRBD1. Per the germline V gene, CDR1 is KGHSH and CDR2 is LQKENI. The CDR3 is 16 amino acids. Losses at the gene ends were 5 bases for V and 0 bases for J; bases not matched to a gene: 7.

As for this clone: Other DNA sequences in the sample encode the same CDR3. The genes are TRBV7-9 and TRBJ1-1; 7 bases fit TRBD1. Germline V gene sequence: CDR1 SEHNR, CDR2 FQNEAQ (reference sequence). Unmatched junction bases numbered 6, after V lost 3 bases and J lost 11 bases. The CDR3 sequence is 12 residues long. The CDR3 DNA is TGTGCCAGCAGCTTGACAGGGCGAGAGGCTTTCTTT. This encodes CASSLTGREAFF.

V usage is TRBV10-3 and J usage is TRBJ1-2; D call uncertain. V was trimmed by 6 bases and J by 7 bases, leaving 12 bases between them. Germline CDR1 reads ENHRY; CDR2 reads SYGVKD. CDR3 length: 12 residues. CDR3 sequence (DNA): TGTGCCATCAGCACTACAGCTATTGGCTACACCTTC. This codes for CAISTTAIGYTF.

This clone was detected once. The V gene is TRBV6-1, the J gene TRBJ1-1; maybe TRBD1 (6 bases). CDR1 MNHNS and CDR2 SASEGT come from the germline V gene. The ends were cut back, 3 bases at V and 4 bases at J, with 18 bases in the middle. This CDR3 region has 16 residues. This CDR3 is CASSDRQDFPSTEAFF. The CDR3 DNA sequence: TGTGCCAGCAGTGATCGACAGGACTTCCCGAGCACTGAAGCTTTCTTT.

This clone was picked up one time. The chain uses TRBV2 and TRBJ2-7; D is uncertain. The V gene's germline CDR1 is SNHLY and CDR2 FYNNEI. CDR3 length equals 13 residues. V lost 3 bases and J 3 bases, leaving 9 bases between the germline ends. CDR3 sequence reads: CASSDRPDYEQYV. The CDR3 nucleotides are TGTGCCAGCAGTGACAGGCCAGACTACGAGCAGTACGTC.

J is TRBJ1-2 and V is TRBV3-1 (or the pseudogene TRBV3-2), with D possibly matching TRBD1 (5 bases). The CDR3 runs 12 residues. V lost 3 bases and J 8 bases, leaving 10 bases between the germline ends. Germline V lookup: CDR1 LGHDT, CDR2 YNNKEL (reference sequence). The CDR3 spells CASSHGGSGYTF. The CDR3, as DNA: TGTGCCAGCAGCCACGGGGGATCGGGCTACACCTTC.

The chain has TRBV7-9 and TRBJ1-1; 7 bases match TRBD1. Trimming took 5 bases from V and 3 from J; bases not matched to a gene: 9. CDR1 and CDR2 (germline): SEHNR, FQNEAQ (reference sequence). CDR3 length: 15 amino acids. CDR3 protein: CASSPPTGRDTEAFF. The CDR3 bases are TGTGCCAGCAGCCCCCCGACAGGGAGGGACACTGAAGCTTTCTTT.

This chain uses TRBV6-6 with TRBJ1-4, with 7 bases that match TRBD1. Losses at the gene ends were 4 bases for V and 5 bases for J; bases not matched to a gene: 7. There are 15 residues in the CDR3. The germline V gene has CDR1 MNHNY and CDR2 SVGAGI (reference sequence). CDR3 in amino acids: CASSSQGGQNEKLFF. The CDR3 nucleotides are TGTGCCAGCAGTTCCCAAGGGGGACAGAATGAAAAACTGTTTTTT.

This clone appeared a single time. CDR3 loop: CASSLRLGRGSTDTQYF. The CDR3, as DNA: TGTGCCAGCAGCCTCCGCCTGGGCAGGGGGAGCACAGATACGCAGTATTTT. The chain joins TRBV9 to TRBJ2-3; 7 positions agree with TRBD1. The junction had 11 bases not matched to a gene; V was cut back by 4 bases and J by 0 bases. Germline V gives CDR1 SGDLS, CDR2 YYNGEE. This CDR3 spans 17 amino acids.

This clone appeared a single time. The chain joins TRBV30 to TRBJ1-2; D gene unclear. V was trimmed by 1 base and J by 2 bases, leaving 5 bases between them. Looked up from germline, CDR1 is GTSNPN and CDR2 is SVGIG (reference sequence). CDR3 length equals 12 residues. CDR3 in amino acids: CAWSEHNYGYTF. The CDR3 DNA sequence: TGTGCCTGGAGTGAGCACAACTATGGCTACACCTTC.

The V and J genes are TRBV2 and TRBJ1-2; 8 nucleotides align to TRBD1. The germline V gene encodes CDR1 SNHLY and CDR2 FYNNEI. The junction had 1 base not matched to a gene; V was cut back by 2 bases and J by 5 bases. CDR3 length equals 13 residues. The CDR3: CASSERTGYGYTF. As DNA, the CDR3 is TGTGCCAGCAGTGAACGGACAGGGTATGGCTACACCTTC.

This chain uses TRBV5-1 with TRBJ1-1, with D uncertain. Germline V gene sequence: CDR1 SGHRS, CDR2 YFSETQ. Trimming stripped 0 bases from V and 11 bases from J, with 17 bases between. The CDR3 is 14 residues long. CDR3: CASSLAPPEGRAFF. In DNA, the CDR3 is TGCGCCAGCAGCTTGGCTCCCCCGGAAGGACGGGCTTTCTTT.

The chain joins TRBV6-5 to TRBJ1-3; the D is unclear. V was pared by 2 bases and J by 4 bases, with 12 bases between. CDR1 and CDR2 (germline): MNHEY, SVGAGI. The CDR3 is 15 amino acids. CDR3 protein: CASSYLASPGNTIYF. The CDR3 bases are TGTGCCAGCAGTTACCTGGCATCCCCGGGAAACACCATATATTTT.

This chain uses TRBV5-8 with TRBJ1-3, with D possibly matching TRBD1 (6 bases). Germline V gives CDR1 SGHTS, CDR2 YDEGEE. Trimming cost V 0 bases and J 0 bases, with 19 bases left between them. The CDR3 extends over 19 amino acids. The CDR3 coding sequence is TGTGCCAGCAGCTTGGCCAAGGGGGTGCTTCAGAGCTCTGGAAACACCATATATTTT. The encoded protein is CASSLAKGVLQSSGNTIYF.

This CDR3 is CASSVFGTGGYNEQFF. CDR3 in DNA: TGTGCCAGCAGTGTTTTCGGGACAGGGGGCTACAATGAGCAGTTCTTC. V is TRBV2 and J is TRBJ2-1, with TRBD1 matching 11 bases. The J segment lost 3 bases and the V segment lost 4 bases, leaving 5 bases of the junction unmatched. In germline, CDR1 is SNHLY, CDR2 FYNNEI. This CDR3 region has 16 residues.

The chain recombines TRBV19 with TRBJ2-1; TRBD1 is a possible D gene (6 bases). The CDR3 has 14 residues. V was cut by 4 bases and J by 4 bases, with 11 bases left in between. Germline CDR1 reads LNHDA; CDR2 reads SQIVND (reference sequence). CDR3 amino acids: CASSRQTGYNEQFF. CDR3 nucleotide sequence: TGTGCCAGTAGTAGGCAAACAGGGTACAATGAGCAGTTCTTC.

In its sample, this clone was seen once. Other DNA variants within this sample encode the same CDR3. The gene calls are TRBV29-1 and TRBJ2-5; possibly TRBD1 or TRBD2 for D (5 bases each). This CDR3 is built from 12 residues. In germline, CDR1 is SQVTM, CDR2 ANQGSEA. Deletions cut 7 bases from V and 5 bases from J, with 14 bases between. The CDR3 sequence: CSAREGRETQYF. In nucleotides, the CDR3 is TGCAGCGCAAGAGAGGGGCGGGAGACCCAGTACTTC.

J is TRBJ2-3 and V is TRBV7-8; 7 bases fit TRBD1. Losses at the gene ends were 1 base for V and 1 base for J; bases not matched to a gene: 2. The length of the CDR3 is 15 residues. Per germline, CDR1 SGHVS and CDR2 FQNEAQ. The CDR3 region is CASSLVGGGTDTQYF. As DNA, the CDR3 is TGTGCCAGCAGCTTAGTAGGGGGCGGCACAGATACGCAGTATTTT.

This chain connects TRBV10-2 to TRBJ2-1; TRBD2 matches 7 bases. Germline CDR1 is WSHSY and CDR2 is SAAADI. V was pared by 7 bases and J by 4 bases, with 4 bases of the junction left unmatched. The CDR3 is 13 amino acids. The chain's CDR3 is CASTRDYYNEQFF. CDR3 DNA: TGCGCCAGCACCCGGGACTATTACAATGAGCAGTTCTTC.

The rearrangement uses TRBV5-8 and TRBJ1-3, with no clear D. Trimming removed 1 base from V and 2 bases from J, with 13 bases in between. There are 16 residues in the CDR3. The germline V gene has CDR1 SGHTS and CDR2 YDEGEE. The CDR3 is CASSLTGPRAGNTIYF. DNA for the CDR3: TGTGCCAGCAGCTTGACTGGACCCCGGGCTGGAAACACCATATATTTT.

The chain combines TRBV30 with TRBJ2-6; TRBD1 or TRBD2 may be the D gene (5 bases each). V lost 4 bases to trimming and J lost 4 bases, with 17 bases between them. CDR3 length equals 16 residues. Germline V gives CDR1 GTSNPN, CDR2 SVGIG (reference sequence). CDR3 nucleotide sequence: TGTGCCTGGAAGGCTCCCGGGGCGTCCGGGGCCAACGTCCTGACTTTC. Translation gives CAWKAPGASGANVLTF.

V usage is TRBV19 and J usage is TRBJ2-7; 9 bases are a match to TRBD2. Unmatched junction bases numbered 4, after V lost 6 bases and J lost 4 bases. Germline CDR1 and CDR2: LNHDA and SQIVND (reference sequence). There are 13 residues in the CDR3. Written as DNA, the CDR3 is TGTGCCAGTAGCCCTAGCGGGGAGTACGAGCAGTACGTC. This codes for CASSPSGEYEQYV.

The CDR3 spells CASSSDAGNTGELFF. For the CDR3, the DNA is TGCGCCAGCAGCTCCGATGCAGGGAACACCGGGGAGCTGTTTTTT. The chain has TRBV5-1 and TRBJ2-2; D gene unclear. In germline, CDR1 is SGHRS, CDR2 YFSETQ. CDR3 size: 15 residues. Trimming took off 3 bases at V and 1 base at J, with 10 bases between the two ends.

The chain is built from TRBV5-1 and TRBJ1-1; D remains ambiguous. The V gene lost 1 base and the J gene lost 0 bases, with 7 bases spanning the gap. The CDR3 covers 14 residues. Germline values: CDR1 SGHRS, CDR2 YFSETQ. CDR3 DNA: TGCGCCAGCAGCTTGTACAGCTTGAACACTGAAGCTTTCTTT. Translating it yields CASSLYSLNTEAFF.

J is TRBJ2-2 and V is TRBV3-1 (or the pseudogene TRBV3-2), with 8 bases fitting TRBD1. Trimming removed 9 bases from V and 6 bases from J; junction bases left unmatched: 12. Germline CDR1 is LGHDT and CDR2 is YNNKEL (reference sequence). The CDR3 has 15 residues. In nucleotides, the CDR3 is TGTGCCAGGCGACCACGACAGGGGTACCCCGGGGAGCTGTTTTTT. Its translation is CARRPRQGYPGELFF.

The V call is TRBV24-1, the J call TRBJ1-2; D is unresolved. Germline assignment: CDR1 KGHDR and CDR2 SFDVKD. There are 17 residues in the CDR3. Trimming shortened V by 3 bases and J by 2 bases, and 18 bases separated the two germline ends. This chain's CDR3 is CATSDPKVTVGNYGYTF. CDR3 nucleotides: TGTGCCACCAGTGATCCGAAAGTAACAGTGGGGAACTATGGCTACACCTTC.

The chain uses TRBV10-1 and TRBJ1-1, with a possible D match to TRBD1 (6 bases). Germline V lookup: CDR1 WNHNN, CDR2 SYGVQD (reference sequence). The CDR3 totals 13 residues. V lost 3 bases, J lost 5 bases, and 10 bases lay in between. Written as DNA, the CDR3 is TGCGCCAGCAGTGATTCTACAGGGACTGAAGCTTTCTTT. Its protein product is CASSDSTGTEAFF.